The clone carrying this TCR beta chain was counted once. Its target is not known. Repertoires were generated with immunoSEQ multiplex PCR, while TCRdb's copy carries only in-frame clones and drops some. Here the sample spans about 82,000 clones, roughly 90% being singletons. This entry belongs to a study of siplizumab effects on memory and regulatory T cells. CDR1 and CDR2 from the germline V gene are SQVTM and ANQGSEA. The CDR3 has 14 residues. V lost 6 bases, J lost 5 bases, and 8 bases stayed unmatched. The study's findings and limits: Naive T cells seemed more diverse than memory cells; they also seemed major alloresponse contributors. Sequences that were alloreactive and traceable to unstimulated CD4+ memory cells were significantly reduced by siplizumab.

This clonotype was obtained from a human donor in good health. Input material: Tregs sorted from blood. This sequence joins TRBV29-1 and TRBJ2-3; 10 bases agree with TRBD2. For the CDR3, the DNA is TGCAGCGTAATTTTAGCGGGGGGAAGAGATACGCAGTATTTT. Protein sequence: CSVILAGGRDTQYF.